This section outlines one T cell receptor beta chain sequence together with its context. The sample originates from a study of T cell changes during pregnancy in multiple sclerosis. Generated by immunoSEQ multiplex PCR, the TCRdb table keeps only in-frame clones and is missing some. This table holds 75,000 to 90,000 clones, around 93% found once. This CDR3 has 15 residues. V was clipped by 1 base and J by 5 bases, with 12 bases between them. Germline V CDR1 and CDR2: SGHRS, YFSETQ. Sequenced here: PBMCs, sampled in the first trimester of pregnancy. The origin of this receptor is a female donor in good health, serving as a control in a pregnancy study. Some clones in this sample may be carry-over from other donors' samples. This chain connects TRBV5-1 to TRBJ1-4; D possibly corresponds to TRBD1 (6 bases). The chain's CDR3 is CASSLTGNSNEKLFF. DNA for the CDR3: TGCGCCAGCAGCTTGACAGGGAATAGCAATGAAAAACTGTTTTTT.